This is a list of T cell receptor beta chains from one sample in a study of a mutant IDH1 vaccine in newly diagnosed glioma. The antigens of these receptors remain unknown. Sequencing used immunoSEQ multiplex PCR; TCRdb keeps in-frame clones, though not all of them. The data show 60,000 to 70,000 clones, around 83% seen once. Here the sequenced sample was PBMCs, taken from a glioma patient whose treatment included an IDH1 peptide vaccine. All receptors come from a man under 40 with glioma. Both conserved end residues are part of each CDR3. The D gene is left open where the match is weak. The size field is filled for only some rows; it gives once, few, many or a size class.

d_gene: .
j_gene: TRBJ2-7
abundance: .
v_gene: TRBV19
CDR3nt: TGTGCCAGTAGCAGCTCAGGGGCGACGGACGAGCAGTACTTC
CDR3aa: CASSSSGATDEQYF

d_gene: .
j_gene: TRBJ1-4
abundance: .
v_gene: TRBV7-2
CDR3nt: TGTGCCAGCAGCTTAGGGTTCCCCCGGGAAAAACTGTTTTTT
CDR3aa: CASSLGFPREKLFF

d_gene: .
j_gene: TRBJ1-1
abundance: few
v_gene: TRBV19
CDR3nt: TGTGCCAGTAGTATAGTCAGAGGCACTGAAGCTTTCTTT
CDR3aa: CASSIVRGTEAFF

d_gene: .
j_gene: TRBJ1-2
abundance: .
v_gene: TRBV2
CDR3nt: TGTGCCAGCAGTGAACACTCGGAGCATGGCTACACCTTC
CDR3aa: CASSEHSEHGYTF

d_gene: TRBD1
j_gene: TRBJ2-1
abundance: .
v_gene: TRBV10-2
CDR3nt: TGCGCCAGCAGGGACAGGGGCCACAATGAGCAGTTCTTC
CDR3aa: CASRDRGHNEQFF

d_gene: .
j_gene: TRBJ2-1
abundance: .
v_gene: TRBV7-9
CDR3nt: TGTGCCAGCAGCTTAGCGCGGTATGAGCAGTTCTTC
CDR3aa: CASSLARYEQFF

d_gene: .
j_gene: TRBJ2-5
abundance: .
v_gene: TRBV7-8
CDR3nt: TGTGCCAGCAGCTTAGCCCTCCCAAGTGCCCAGTACTTC
CDR3aa: CASSLALPSAQYF

d_gene: .
j_gene: TRBJ1-6
abundance: .
v_gene: TRBV19
CDR3nt: TGTGCCAGTAAGGCGGATTCGGGACGGAATAATTCACCCCTCCACTTT
CDR3aa: CASKADSGRNNSPLHF

d_gene: .
j_gene: TRBJ1-1
abundance: few
v_gene: TRBV10-1
CDR3nt: TGCGCCAGCAGTGAGATCTGGGGCTGGGACACTGAAGCTTTCTTT
CDR3aa: CASSEIWGWDTEAFF

d_gene: .
j_gene: TRBJ2-7
abundance: .
v_gene: TRBV10-2
CDR3nt: TGCGCCAGCAGTGAGTCATGGGGCTACGAGCAGTACTTC
CDR3aa: CASSESWGYEQYF

d_gene: .
j_gene: TRBJ1-5
abundance: .
v_gene: TRBV15
CDR3nt: TGTGCCACCAGTTCAGGGAGAGAGTATCAGCCCCAGCATTTT
CDR3aa: CATSSGREYQPQHF

d_gene: .
j_gene: TRBJ2-2
abundance: .
v_gene: TRBV5-8
CDR3nt: TGTGCCAGCAGCTGGGGGTGGCAGGGCGACACCGGGGAGCTGTTTTTT
CDR3aa: CASSWGWQGDTGELFF

d_gene: .
j_gene: TRBJ1-5
abundance: .
v_gene: TRBV7-9
CDR3nt: TGTGCCAGCAGCTTAGCGGCAGGTAGCAATCAGCCCCAGCATTTT
CDR3aa: CASSLAAGSNQPQHF

d_gene: .
j_gene: TRBJ2-3
abundance: .
v_gene: TRBV5-4
CDR3nt: TGTGCCAGCAGCCCAGGCGTGGGGGCCACAGATACGCAGTATTTT
CDR3aa: CASSPGVGATDTQYF

d_gene: .
j_gene: TRBJ2-5
abundance: .
v_gene: TRBV30
CDR3nt: TGTGCCTGGAGTGTAACCCCTTCGCGGGGAGATCCATGGACCCAGTACTTC
CDR3aa: CAWSVTPSRGDPWTQYF

d_gene: TRBD1
j_gene: TRBJ1-5
abundance: .
v_gene: TRBV27
CDR3nt: TGTGCCAGCAGTTTAAAGGGGGCGAATCAGCCCCAGCATTTT
CDR3aa: CASSLKGANQPQHF

d_gene: TRBD1
j_gene: TRBJ1-5
abundance: few
v_gene: TRBV7-9
CDR3nt: TGTGCCAGCAGCGACAGGGGCCGCCCCAATCAGCCCCAGCATTTT
CDR3aa: CASSDRGRPNQPQHF

d_gene: .
j_gene: TRBJ1-1
abundance: once
v_gene: TRBV30
CDR3nt: TGTGCCTGGAGTGTGCATGGGACTGAAGCTTTCTTT
CDR3aa: CAWSVHGTEAFF

d_gene: .
j_gene: TRBJ1-1
abundance: .
v_gene: TRBV4-2
CDR3nt: TGTGCCAGCAGCCAAGTAGAGAACACTGAAGCTTTCTTT
CDR3aa: CASSQVENTEAFF

d_gene: TRBD1
j_gene: TRBJ1-1
abundance: few
v_gene: TRBV6-1
CDR3nt: TGTGCCAGCATACGGGACAGGCTGAACACTGAAGCTTTCTTT
CDR3aa: CASIRDRLNTEAFF

d_gene: TRBD2
j_gene: TRBJ2-7
abundance: .
v_gene: TRBV28
CDR3nt: TGTGCCAGCAGTCTAACTAGCGGCTTTCTCGAGCAGTACTTC
CDR3aa: CASSLTSGFLEQYF

d_gene: .
j_gene: TRBJ2-5
abundance: once
v_gene: TRBV5-4
CDR3nt: TGTGCCAGCAGCTTGGAGGCGATCAACCAAGAGACCCAGTACTTC
CDR3aa: CASSLEAINQETQYF

d_gene: .
j_gene: TRBJ2-3
abundance: .
v_gene: TRBV9
CDR3nt: TGTGCCAGCAGCGCTCCCAGGGTTGGGGTCATAACTAGCACAGATACGCAGTATTTT
CDR3aa: CASSAPRVGVITSTDTQYF

d_gene: .
j_gene: TRBJ1-6
abundance: .
v_gene: TRBV4-1
CDR3nt: TGCGCCAGCAGCCAAGAAAAACAGGGTGTAATTTCAAGCTCCTATAATTCACCCCTCCACTTT
CDR3aa: CASSQEKQGVISSSYNSPLHF

d_gene: TRBD2
j_gene: TRBJ2-3
abundance: .
v_gene: TRBV5-1
CDR3nt: TGCGCCAGCAGCTTGGCGCTAGCGGGGGGGCCAGATACGCAGTATTTT
CDR3aa: CASSLALAGGPDTQYF

d_gene: .
j_gene: TRBJ2-7
abundance: .
v_gene: TRBV7-2
CDR3nt: TGTGCCAGCAGCTCCGACAGAAAGATCTCCTACGAGCAGTACTTC
CDR3aa: CASSSDRKISYEQYF

d_gene: .
j_gene: TRBJ1-1
abundance: .
v_gene: TRBV18
CDR3nt: TGTGCCAGCTCACCAAAGCAGACCCAGGACACTGAAGCTTTCTTT
CDR3aa: CASSPKQTQDTEAFF

d_gene: .
j_gene: TRBJ1-2
abundance: .
v_gene: TRBV2
CDR3nt: TGTGCCAGCAGTCCTGAGACAGGATCCTCGTATGGCTACACCTTC
CDR3aa: CASSPETGSSYGYTF

d_gene: .
j_gene: TRBJ2-5
abundance: .
v_gene: TRBV5-6
CDR3nt: TGTGCCAGCAGCTCCAGGATAGCAGGGCGAGAGACCCAGTACTTC
CDR3aa: CASSSRIAGRETQYF

d_gene: TRBD2
j_gene: TRBJ2-7
abundance: few
v_gene: TRBV15
CDR3nt: TGTGCCACCAGCAGAGCGCGGGGGGCCTACGAGCAGTACTTC
CDR3aa: CATSRARGAYEQYF

d_gene: TRBD2
j_gene: TRBJ2-1
abundance: .
v_gene: TRBV18
CDR3nt: TGTGCCAGCTCACTCCCCGGGACTAGCGGGGGGGCCCTTATGAATGAGCAGTTCTTC
CDR3aa: CASSLPGTSGGALMNEQFF

d_gene: .
j_gene: TRBJ2-7
abundance: .
v_gene: TRBV15
CDR3nt: TGTGCCACCAGCAGGGACTTCCGGGACGACCAGGGGCAGTACTTC
CDR3aa: CATSRDFRDDQGQYF

d_gene: .
j_gene: TRBJ2-7
abundance: .
v_gene: TRBV28
CDR3nt: TGTGCCAGCAGTTTATCTCTCAGGGCGTCCTACGAGCAGTACTTC
CDR3aa: CASSLSLRASYEQYF

d_gene: TRBD1
j_gene: TRBJ2-7
abundance: few
v_gene: TRBV7-9
CDR3nt: TGTGCCAGCAGCTTACCCAATCCGGGACAGGAATACGAGCAGTACTTC
CDR3aa: CASSLPNPGQEYEQYF

d_gene: TRBD2
j_gene: TRBJ2-3
abundance: once
v_gene: TRBV4-2
CDR3nt: TGTGCCTATGGAGCTAGCGGACTCACAGATACGCAGTATTTT
CDR3aa: CAYGASGLTDTQYF

d_gene: .
j_gene: TRBJ2-5
abundance: .
v_gene: TRBV4-2
CDR3nt: TGTGCCAGCAGCCAACAGAAATGGCAAGAGACCCAGTACTTC
CDR3aa: CASSQQKWQETQYF

d_gene: TRBD1
j_gene: TRBJ2-6
abundance: .
v_gene: TRBV5-5
CDR3nt: TGTGCCAGCAGCTGGGACAGACGGATTTCTGGGGCCAACGTCCTGACTTTC
CDR3aa: CASSWDRRISGANVLTF

d_gene: .
j_gene: TRBJ1-1
abundance: .
v_gene: TRBV12-5
CDR3nt: TGTGCTAGTAGTCAGGGCTTCTTACAGGTCACTGAAGCTTTCTTT
CDR3aa: CASSQGFLQVTEAFF

d_gene: .
j_gene: TRBJ1-3
abundance: .
v_gene: TRBV27
CDR3nt: TGTGCCAGCAGTTCCACGCGGCAGGGACTCTCTGGTGGAAACACCATATATTTT
CDR3aa: CASSSTRQGLSGGNTIYF

d_gene: .
j_gene: TRBJ1-5
abundance: few
v_gene: TRBV10-3
CDR3nt: TGTGCCATCAGTGACAGGCAGGGTGGCAATCAGCCCCAGCATTTT
CDR3aa: CAISDRQGGNQPQHF

d_gene: TRBD1
j_gene: TRBJ1-2
abundance: .
v_gene: TRBV5-1
CDR3nt: TGCGCCAGCAGCACCGGACAGGTCGACTATGGCTACACCTTC
CDR3aa: CASSTGQVDYGYTF

d_gene: .
j_gene: TRBJ2-6
abundance: .
v_gene: TRBV16
CDR3nt: TGTGCCAGCAGCCAGCTATCGTCTGGGGCCAACGTCCTGACTTTC
CDR3aa: CASSQLSSGANVLTF

d_gene: TRBD1
j_gene: TRBJ1-1
abundance: .
v_gene: TRBV10-3
CDR3nt: TGTGCCATCAGTGACAAGGGACAGCTGGGCACTGAAGCTTTCTTT
CDR3aa: CAISDKGQLGTEAFF

d_gene: .
j_gene: TRBJ1-1
abundance: .
v_gene: TRBV5-1
CDR3nt: TGCGCCAGCAGCTTTAACAGCCCTCAGACTGAAGCTTTCTTT
CDR3aa: CASSFNSPQTEAFF

d_gene: .
j_gene: TRBJ2-2
abundance: .
v_gene: TRBV27
CDR3nt: TGTGCCAGCAGTCCAAACACCGGGGAGCTGTTTTTT
CDR3aa: CASSPNTGELFF

d_gene: .
j_gene: TRBJ1-5
abundance: few
v_gene: TRBV4-1
CDR3nt: TGCGCCAGCAGCCAGGGAGAGTCCCACCGTCAGCCCCAGCATTTT
CDR3aa: CASSQGESHRQPQHF

d_gene: TRBD1
j_gene: TRBJ2-7
abundance: .
v_gene: TRBV4-2
CDR3nt: TGTGCCAGCAGCCAAGATCTTGGACAGGGAAACTACGAGCAGTACTTC
CDR3aa: CASSQDLGQGNYEQYF

d_gene: .
j_gene: TRBJ2-7
abundance: .
v_gene: TRBV19
CDR3nt: TGTGCCAGTAGTATTGATCCCCGGGGCTACGAGCAGTACTTC
CDR3aa: CASSIDPRGYEQYF

d_gene: .
j_gene: TRBJ1-2
abundance: few
v_gene: TRBV29-1
CDR3nt: TGCAGCGTTGAAGATCTTCGCATGGGCTATGGCTACACCTTC
CDR3aa: CSVEDLRMGYGYTF

d_gene: .
j_gene: TRBJ2-5
abundance: .
v_gene: TRBV10-2
CDR3nt: TGCGCCAGCAGTGAGCAGTATAGGCCCGTTGGAGAGACCCAGTACTTC
CDR3aa: CASSEQYRPVGETQYF

d_gene: .
j_gene: TRBJ1-5
abundance: once
v_gene: TRBV7-9
CDR3nt: TGTGCCAGCAGCTTAGTAAATCAGCCCCAGCATTTT
CDR3aa: CASSLVNQPQHF

d_gene: .
j_gene: TRBJ2-7
abundance: .
v_gene: TRBV13
CDR3nt: TGTGCCAGCAGCCCCAGACAGGTCGGGGAGCAGTACTTC
CDR3aa: CASSPRQVGEQYF